This T cell receptor (beta chain) was observed in a study of OX40 agonist ivuxolimab in advanced cancers. Context from the whole study: Ivuxolimab was a fully human IgG2 agonistic monoclonal antibody targeting the costimulatory receptor OX40 (CD134). Intravenous ivuxolimab was administered to patients every 2 weeks at six dose levels: 0.01, 0.1, 0.3, 1.5, 3 and 10 mg/kg. Of the 50 to 55 patients in dose escalation, about 20 had hepatocellular carcinoma, about 15 had melanoma, 9 had renal cell carcinoma and 9 had head and neck cancer. In the dose-escalation cohort, more than 75% of patients were male, and the mean age was approximately 60 years, with a range of roughly 20 to 79. Prior anti-PD-1, anti-PD-L1 or anti-CTLA-4 therapy was permitted, and about 40% of dose-escalation patients had received checkpoint inhibitors. Partial responses occurred in three dose-escalation patients, of whom one had hepatocellular carcinoma and two had cutaneous melanoma. Peripheral TCRbeta sequencing aimed to test whether ivuxolimab altered TCR sequence diversity and caused clonal T-cell expansion. The paper describes the monotherapy dose-escalation part (N of about 47 patients) of the phase I trial of ivuxolimab. Points the paper makes about the study in general: Low levels of normalized T-cell clonal expansion were also seen in some patients who did not respond. At doses of 0.1 to 3.0 mg/kg, clonal expansion of both CD4+ and CD8+ T cells in blood was seen between baseline and week 6. On average, CD8+ T cells showed more expanded clones than CD4+ T cells after ivuxolimab. Partial responders in the 0.1-3.0 mg/kg groups had among the lowest normalized peripheral clonal expansion, especially among CD8+ T cells. Which antigens the clonally expanded peripheral T cells were specific for was not determined.

Measured from the cysteine to the phenylalanine, the CDR3 is 17 residues long. This entry keeps only the CDR3 DNA: 51 bases, framed from base 1. V loses 5 bases, J loses 2 bases, and the germline ends lie 19 bases apart. For CDR1 and CDR2, the germline V gene (reference sequence) lists SEHNR and FQNEAQ. This clone has more than one count but fewer than ten. The clone's antigen remains unknown. Base qualities are not at hand, and no much larger clone is one base apart. Patients with autoimmune disease history or receiving systemic immunosuppression were excluded from the trial. Peripheral blood for TCR sequencing was drawn from every dose cohort at baseline, at cycle 4 day 1 and at cycle 7 day 1. The samples were taken from a phase I, first-in-human, multicenter, open-label dose-escalation trial of ivuxolimab. Adults with locally advanced or metastatic melanoma, renal cell, hepatocellular, or head and neck squamous cell carcinoma were enrolled in the trial. Before TCR sequencing, CD4+ T cells and CD8+ T cells from peripheral blood were sorted into separate populations.

To sequence the TCRbeta CDR3 region, genomic DNA was isolated from the sorted cells. TCRbeta CDR3 regions were sequenced using the immunoSEQ Assay. TCRdb's version of the immuneACCESS table is confined to in-frame rearrangements and falls short of the full clone set. An unresolved V gene accounts for under half of the shortfall where checked; the remainder is of unknown origin. Counted in this sample were roughly 100,000 clones; 87% of them appeared once. The ten largest clones capture just over 0.3% of the sample. The sample in question was CD4+ or CD8+ T cells sorted from blood, obtained in a trial of the OX40 agonist ivuxolimab. The TCR comes from an adult with an advanced solid tumor such as melanoma, head and neck, liver or kidney cancer. This chain joins TRBV7-9 to TRBJ1-5; the D gene identity is not certain. The DNA sequence follows: TGTGCCAGCAGCCCAACCCCCCTACCCCAGGGCAATCAGCCCCAGCATTTT. Its coded protein is CASSPTPLPQGNQPQHF.